One sample yielded the 3 T cell receptor beta chains listed below, sequenced in a study of Graves' ophthalmopathy and Graves' hyperthyroidism (dated by TCRdb to 2016 to 2018). Sequencing was carried out with an Illumina HiSeq 2000. For repertoire sequencing, TCR beta CDR3 regions were amplified from RNA transcripts. The first round of RT-PCR was done with HTBI primers and the Qiagen OneStep RT-PCR kit, and was followed by a second round of multiplex PCR, then size selection and purification. TCRdb cleaned the public reads at Q25 with fastp, built clones with MiXCR and kept in-frame beta chains. Entries are consolidated by CDR3 protein sequence, retaining the most common genes and DNA. In all, the sample holds about 620,000 distinct CDR3 sequences, and 22% of those were seen once. Clones ranked in the top ten supply approximately 6.9% of the sample. The sequencing input was peripheral blood. These receptors were taken from a woman aged 18-29 years with stable Graves' hyperthyroidism. Some clones in this sample may be carry-over from other donors' samples. Donor details come from another sample of the same person, matched by shared clones.

Many counts were recorded for this clonotype. V is TRBV7-2 and J is TRBJ2-5; possibly TRBD1 for D (6 bases). CDR1 and CDR2 from the germline V gene are SGHTA and FQGNSA. CDR3 length equals 14 residues. V was clipped by 6 bases and J by 2 bases, with 13 bases between them. The CDR3 nucleotides read TGTGCCAGCAGTTCAACAGGGCTTCAAGAGACCCAGTACTTC. It translates to CASSSTGLQETQYF.

In DNA, the CDR3 is TGTGCCAGCAGCGCCGGGCAGTATAGCAATCAGCCCCAGCATTTT. It is translated as CASSAGQYSNQPQHF. V is TRBV6-1 and J is TRBJ1-5; D call uncertain. This CDR3 comprises 15 residues. The germline V gene encodes CDR1 MNHNS and CDR2 SASEGT. The V and J ends lost 6 bases and 0 bases respectively, with 12 bases between them.

The chain combines TRBV2 with TRBJ2-2; TRBD2 matches 13 bases. The CDR3 runs to 17 residues. V lost 6 bases to trimming and J lost 4 bases; unmatched junction nucleotides: 8. Germline loops: CDR1 SNHLY, CDR2 FYNNEI. CDR3 loop: CASSQLTSGRATGELFF. The CDR3 nucleotides are TGTGCCAGCAGCCAACTTACTAGCGGGAGGGCCACCGGGGAGCTGTTTTTT. Filled out from reference TRBV2 and TRBJ2-2, the complete variable domain reads EPEVTQTPSHQVTQMGQEVILRCVPISNHLYFYWYRQILGQKVEFLVSFYNNEISEKSEIFDDQFSVERPDGSNFTLKIRSTKLEDSAMYFCASSQLTSGRATGELFFGEGSRLTVL.